These T cell receptor beta chains were read from a single sample in a study of T cells in Graves' hyperthyroidism and ophthalmopathy. TCRdb reprocessed the multiplex PCR reads via MiXCR and lists one record per CDR3 protein. The sample includes around 690,000 distinct CDR3 sequences, about a fifth of them seen just once. The sample taken for sequencing was blood. The receptor set was obtained from a man between 25 and 39 years old with Graves' ophthalmopathy. CDR3s include the opening cysteine and the closing phenylalanine or tryptophan. Fields, in order: V gene, clone size, J gene, D gene, CDR3 protein, CDR3 DNA. D genes are given only for firm matches. The listing skips clone size in some rows; elsewhere it reads once, few, many or a size class.

>TRBV15|NA|TRBJ2-1|NA
CATSSPRQGKAYNEQFF
TGTGCCACCAGCTCTCCCCGGCAGGGGAAGGCCTACAATGAGCAGTTCTTC
>TRBV11-2|NA|TRBJ1-2|NA
CASSLDLSSYGYTF
TGTGCCAGCAGCTTAGATCTAAGCAGCTATGGCTACACCTTC
>TRBV20-1|few|TRBJ1-2|NA
CSARVQGFGYTF
TGCAGTGCTAGAGTTCAGGGCTTTGGCTACACCTTC
>TRBV15|NA|TRBJ2-1|NA
CATSRDRVLRSSYNEQFF
TGTGCCACCAGCAGAGATCGGGTCTTGCGGAGCTCCTACAATGAGCAGTTCTTC
>TRBV2|NA|TRBJ2-7|TRBD1
CASSSRLTGNEQYF
TGTGCCAGCAGTTCAAGGCTGACAGGGAACGAGCAGTACTTC
>TRBV19|NA|TRBJ2-1|NA
CASSNTTYEQFF
TGTGCCAGTAGTAACACCACCTATGAGCAGTTCTTC
>TRBV6-1|few|TRBJ2-5|TRBD2
CASSPNPPLAGEETQYF
TGTGCCAGCAGCCCTAATCCCCCTCTAGCGGGAGAAGAGACCCAGTACTTC
>TRBV12-3/TRBV12-4|few|TRBJ2-4|TRBD2
CASTTGGLRLAGGQKNIQYF
TGTGCCAGCACTACAGGGGGCTTAAGACTAGCGGGAGGGCAGAAAAACATTCAGTACTTC
>TRBV6-1|few|TRBJ1-1|NA
CASSIRTALNTEAFF
TGTGCCAGCAGTATAAGGACGGCTTTGAACACTGAAGCTTTCTTT
>TRBV20-1|NA|TRBJ2-3|NA
CSARDTGRTDTQYF
TGCAGTGCTAGAGATACAGGTCGCACAGATACGCAGTATTTT
>TRBV3-1|NA|TRBJ2-7|TRBD2
CASSHASGRGEQYF
TGTGCCAGCAGCCATGCCAGCGGGAGGGGCGAGCAGTACTTC
>TRBV6-1|NA|TRBJ2-1|NA
CASSEAGRGMDEQFF
TGTGCCAGCAGTGAAGCGGGGAGGGGGATGGATGAGCAGTTCTTC
>TRBV6-2/TRBV6-3|few|TRBJ1-6|NA
CASSARESYNSPLHF
TGTGCCAGCAGTGCCAGGGAATCCTATAATTCACCCCTCCACTTT
>TRBV12-3/TRBV12-4|few|TRBJ2-7|TRBD2
CASSRRVGAGGNEQYF
TGTGCCAGCAGCCGCAGGGTGGGTGCGGGAGGGAACGAGCAGTACTTC
>TRBV6-1|few|TRBJ1-2|TRBD1
CASRPDRGRGYTF
TGTGCCAGCAGGCCTGACAGGGGACGAGGCTACACCTTC
>TRBV7-9|few|TRBJ2-1|TRBD2
CASSLGPGLAGGNEQFF
TGTGCCAGCAGCTTGGGCCCTGGACTAGCGGGAGGGAACGAGCAGTTCTTC
>TRBV28|many|TRBJ2-1|TRBD1
CASTRGDRVNNEQFF
TGTGCCAGCACCAGGGGGGACAGGGTGAACAATGAGCAGTTCTTC
>TRBV5-6|NA|TRBJ2-1|NA
CASSLGTSNYNEQFF
TGTGCCAGCAGCTTAGGGACAAGTAACTACAATGAGCAGTTCTTC
>TRBV30|few|TRBJ1-5|NA
CAWSRSPYQPQHF
TGTGCCTGGAGCAGGTCTCCGTATCAGCCCCAGCATTTT
>TRBV6-1|few|TRBJ2-5|TRBD1
CASTFLGQKETQYF
TGTGCCAGCACTTTTCTGGGACAGAAAGAGACCCAGTACTTC
>TRBV28|NA|TRBJ2-5|TRBD2
CASSSPHNRVGLAGEVRGRETQYF
TGTGCCAGCAGTTCGCCTCATAACAGGGTCGGGCTAGCGGGAGAGGTCCGAGGGAGAGAGACCCAGTACTTC
>TRBV27|NA|TRBJ2-7|NA
CASSLEGMYEQYF
TGTGCCAGCAGTTTAGAGGGAATGTACGAGCAGTACTTC
>TRBV5-1|many|TRBJ1-1|NA
CASSLGGGTGTEAFF
TGCGCCAGCAGCTTGGGTGGCGGGACGGGCACTGAAGCTTTCTTT
>TRBV11-2|once|TRBJ2-4|NA
CASSYSRGLAKNIQYF
TGTGCCAGCAGTTACTCCCGGGGCCTAGCCAAAAACATTCAGTACTTC
>TRBV10-3|NA|TRBJ1-1|NA
CAISERTANTEAFF
TGTGCCATCAGTGAGCGGACAGCTAACACTGAAGCTTTCTTT
>TRBV28|few|TRBJ1-2|TRBD1
CASSFRDSFYGYTF
TGTGCCAGCAGTTTTCGGGACAGTTTTTATGGCTACACCTTC
>TRBV9|few|TRBJ2-1|TRBD1
CASSGEDRGPYNEQFF
TGTGCCAGCAGCGGAGAGGACAGGGGGCCGTACAATGAGCAGTTCTTC